Each of the 4 T cell receptor beta chains below was sequenced from the same sample in a study of technical replicates of blood from several donors. Assay: immunoSEQ multiplex PCR; the TCRdb copy retains only in-frame clones and omits some. The sample records 84,000 or so clones, 97% being singletons. Specimen: T cells isolated from PBMCs. These receptor sequences come from a human donor in good health.

As regards this clone: The junction and the germline gene differ at one end; a read error may be behind it. The V gene is TRBV30, the J gene TRBJ1-4, with TRBD1 identical over 9 bases. This CDR3 comprises 16 residues. Germline V gene lookup returns CDR1 GTSNPN and CDR2 SVGIG (reference sequence). Written as DNA, the CDR3 is TGTGCCTGGAGTGTAGGGGCACAGGGGGCTAAGGAAAAACTGTTTTTT. Translated: CAWSVGAQGAKEKLFF.

The V gene is TRBV29-1, the J gene TRBJ2-3, with 8 bases aligning to TRBD1. CDR1 and CDR2 (germline): SQVTM, ANQGSEA. The CDR3 contains 16 residues. V was pared by 5 bases and J by 7 bases, with 17 bases of the junction left unmatched. The CDR3 sequence: CSVSHLVTTGVNTQYF. The DNA of the CDR3 is TGCAGCGTTTCCCACCTTGTAACGACAGGGGTGAATACGCAGTATTTT.

The V call is TRBV2, the J call TRBJ2-3, with no clear D. V lost 7 bases and J lost 2, with 7 bases in between. CDR3 length equals 12 residues. CDR1 and CDR2 from the germline V gene are SNHLY and FYNNEI. The CDR3 nucleotides are TGTGCCAGCACCCGGTACACAGATACGCAGTATTTT. Amino acid sequence: CASTRYTDTQYF.

The chain carries TRBV5-4 and TRBJ2-1, with D possibly being TRBD2 (6 bases). Germline V gene lookup returns CDR1 SGHNT and CDR2 YYREEE (reference sequence). CDR3 length: 15 residues. The V and J ends lost 5 bases and 6 bases respectively, with 18 bases between them. CDR3: CASRSRDIGRNEQFF. The CDR3 DNA reads TGTGCCAGCAGGTCGCGGGATATCGGGCGCAATGAGCAGTTCTTC.